This T cell receptor (beta chain) was recovered during a study of T cells in localized non-small cell lung cancer. The table came from immunoSEQ multiplex PCR; TCRdb's copy has only in-frame clones and leaves some out. The sample has 30,000 to 40,000 clones; about nine tenths are singletons. There are 16 residues in the CDR3. Per germline, CDR1 LNHNV and CDR2 YYDKDF (reference sequence). V gave up 0 bases and J gave up 6 bases, with 15 bases separating them. The sequencing used peripheral blood, collected before any cancer treatment. This sequence originates from a woman aged 35-75 years with stage I lung adenocarcinoma. This chain uses TRBV15 with TRBJ2-1, with D perhaps matching TRBD1 or TRBD2 (6 bases each). This CDR3 reads CATSRDRGGGGNEQFF. CDR3 coding DNA: TGTGCCACCAGCAGAGATCGGGGCGGAGGGGGCAATGAGCAGTTCTTC.